The source of this T cell receptor (beta chain) is a study of cytotoxic CD8 clonotypes in ibrutinib-treated CLL. Study as a whole: Mean productive templates were approximately 240,000; mean productive rearrangements were about 89,000. General study results and limits: Exceeding age-matched healthy donors, baseline clonality also tracked the counts of circulating CD8+ T cells. There were few public clonotypes, and on treatment they contracted or stayed stable.

The germline gives CDR1 KGHSH, CDR2 LQKENI. The CDR3 consists of 12 residues. With 8 bases clipped from V and 0 bases from J, the junction kept 1 base outside the gene matches. As regards this clone: The antigen remains unidentified.

TCR beta libraries used about 2 micrograms of DNA from cryopreserved PBMCs. Measured with immunoSEQ multiplex PCR; TCRdb has only the in-frame clones, and not every one. This sample has roughly 42,000 clones; under 80% occur once, and the top ten carry roughly 21%. This specimen was PBMCs, taken after 24 months of ibrutinib treatment. The receptor's source is a human donor with chronic lymphocytic leukemia. The gene calls are TRBV18 and TRBJ2-7; the match to TRBD1 covers 7 bases. The CDR3 nucleotides read TGTGCCAGCAACAGGGGCTCCTACGAGCAGTACTTC. It yields the protein CASNRGSYEQYF. The entire variable domain, with the rest obtained from reference TRBV18 and TRBJ2-7, is as follows: NAGVMQNPRHLVRRRGQEARLRCSPMKGHSHVYWYRQLPEEGLKFMVYLQKENIIDESGMPKERFSAEFPKEGPSILRIQQVVRGDSAAYFCASNRGSYEQYFGPGTRLTVT.